These 28 T cell receptor beta chains came from one sample sequenced in a study of T cells after yellow fever vaccination. TCRdb re-analysed the 5' RACE reads in MiXCR, keeping a single row per CDR3 protein. The profile shows a few hundred thousand distinct CDR3 sequences, under 25% of them singletons. Here the sequenced sample was PBMCs, taken 15 days after the yellow fever booster vaccination. All receptors derive from a young man who received the YFV17D yellow fever vaccine.

The rearrangement joins TRBV2 to TRBJ2-1; D remains unclear. CDR1 is SNHLY and CDR2 is FYNNEI in the germline V gene. Trimming took 3 bases from V and 15 from J, leaving 12 bases between them. The CDR3 runs to 11 residues. The CDR3 coding sequence is TGTGCCAGCAGTGAGGTGGGAAAAGGGTTCTTC. Amino acid sequence: CASSEVGKGFF.

This chain uses TRBV5-1 with TRBJ2-7; possible D gene TRBD1, 6 bases. The germline CDR1 and CDR2 sequences are SGHRS and YFSETQ. The CDR3 has 13 amino acids. V lost 1 base to trimming and J lost 6 bases, with 11 bases between them. CDR3 sequence (DNA): TGCGCCAGCAGCTTGACAGGGCCGACCGAGCAGTACTTC. Amino acid sequence: CASSLTGPTEQYF.

This clonotype was seen many times. The CDR3 nucleotides are TGCGCCAGCAGATGGGCGCAGTTCTTC. The encoded protein is CASRWAQFF. The chain employs TRBV5-1 and TRBJ2-1; D is unclear. CDR1 and CDR2 from the germline V gene are SGHRS and YFSETQ. The V and J ends lost 5 bases and 12 bases respectively, with 6 bases between them. This CDR3 region has 9 residues. Full variable domain (outside the CDR3, taken from reference TRBV5-1 and TRBJ2-1): KAGVTQTPRYLIKTRGQQVTLSCSPISGHRSVSWYQQTPGQGLQFLFEYFSETQRNKGNFPGRFSGRQFSNSRSEMNVSTLELGDSALYLCASRWAQFFGPGTRLTVL.

This chain joins TRBV27 and TRBJ1-2; D call uncertain. V lost 4 bases and J lost 0, with 15 bases in between. CDR3 length equals 16 residues. Germline CDR1 reads MNHEY; CDR2 reads SMNVEV (reference sequence). Here the CDR3 reads CASSSWTQPSNYGYTF. In DNA, the CDR3 is TGTGCCAGCAGTTCGTGGACGCAGCCTTCTAACTATGGCTACACCTTC.

V gene TRBV20-1 combines with J gene TRBJ2-1; 12 bases agree with TRBD2. The V gene's germline CDR1 is DFQATT and CDR2 SNEGSKA (reference sequence). This CDR3 comprises 17 residues. J lost 7 bases, V lost 3 bases, and 13 bases had no gene match. This chain's CDR3 is CSARITSGRSVRNEQFF. The DNA for the CDR3 is TGCAGTGCTAGGATCACTAGCGGGAGGTCCGTCAGGAATGAGCAGTTCTTC.

This chain joins TRBV20-1 and TRBJ1-2; D not certain. CDR1 is DFQATT and CDR2 is SNEGSKA in the germline V gene (reference sequence). The V gene lost 0 bases and the J gene lost 7 bases, with 6 bases spanning the gap. CDR3 length equals 11 residues. DNA of the CDR3: TGCAGTGCTAGAGATAGAATTGGCTACACCTTC. The encoded protein is CSARDRIGYTF.

This sequence joins TRBV20-1 and TRBJ2-1, with 11 bases identical to TRBD2. The V gene's germline CDR1 is DFQATT and CDR2 SNEGSKA (reference sequence). Trimming removed 4 bases from V and 6 bases from J; junction bases left unmatched: 11. CDR3 length equals 16 residues. CDR3 sequence reads: CSATAPGLAGTNEQFF. CDR3 nucleotide sequence: TGCAGTGCTACAGCCCCAGGACTAGCGGGCACCAATGAGCAGTTCTTC.

V is TRBV18 and J is TRBJ2-3; 7 nucleotides agree with TRBD1. CDR3 length: 16 amino acids. The germline V gene encodes CDR1 KGHSH and CDR2 LQKENI. The V gene end was trimmed by 4 bases and the J gene end by 6 bases; junction bases not matched to a gene: 13. CDR3 bases: TGTGCCAGCTCACGATCACAGGGGCTACTAGGGGATACGCAGTATTTT. Translated, it gives CASSRSQGLLGDTQYF. The full variable domain, with the rest looked up from reference TRBV18 and TRBJ2-3, is NAGVMQNPRHLVRRRGQEARLRCSPMKGHSHVYWYRQLPEEGLKFMVYLQKENIIDESGMPKERFSAEFPKEGPSILRIQQVVRGDSAAYFCASSRSQGLLGDTQYFGPGTRLTVL.

The chain uses TRBV7-2 and TRBJ2-7; D ambiguous. Germline CDR1 and CDR2: SGHTA and FQGNSA. V shed 1 base and J shed 3 bases, with 13 bases lying between them. The CDR3 is made up of 15 amino acids. This CDR3 is CASSLGGGRIYEQYF. The CDR3 DNA reads as TGTGCCAGCAGCTTAGGGGGTGGACGGATCTACGAGCAGTACTTC.

The chain has TRBV12-3 or TRBV12-4 and TRBJ2-4; D is uncertain. The length of the CDR3 is 15 residues. V was clipped by 3 bases and J by 3 bases, with 12 bases between them. CDR3 nucleotide sequence: TGTGCCAGCAGTTTTGGGCCCCTTGACAAAAACATTCAGTACTTC. It translates to CASSFGPLDKNIQYF.

This chain joins TRBV11-2 and TRBJ2-3; 15 nucleotides line up with TRBD2. V was pared by 2 bases and J by 0 bases, with 9 bases of the junction left unmatched. CDR3 length: 20 residues. Germline CDR1 SGHAT, CDR2 FQNNGV. CDR3 in amino acids: CASSLRGLAGGGISTDTQYF. The CDR3 bases are TGTGCCAGCAGCTTAAGGGGACTAGCGGGAGGAGGTATTAGCACAGATACGCAGTATTTT.

On this clonotype: Relative to the germline gene, one junction end is altered; a read error may explain this. The chain recombines TRBV20-1 with TRBJ2-2; a weak D match, TRBD2 (6 bases). Germline loops: CDR1 DFQATT, CDR2 SNEGSKA (reference sequence). CDR3 length: 17 residues. The chain's CDR3 is CCARALSGSSNTGELFF. The CDR3, as DNA: TGCTGTGCTAGAGCACTCTCCGGGAGCTCGAACACCGGGGAGCTGTTTTTT.

This chain uses TRBV15 with TRBJ1-5, with D unresolved. V was clipped by 8 bases and J by 0 bases, with 11 bases between them. From germline, CDR1 is LNHNV and CDR2 YYDKDF (reference sequence). This CDR3 spans 14 amino acids. This chain's CDR3 is CATGFGYSNQPQHF. Here the CDR3 DNA reads TGTGCCACCGGGTTCGGGTATAGCAATCAGCCCCAGCATTTT.

The chain employs TRBV7-9 and TRBJ2-1; the D call may be TRBD1 or TRBD2 (6 bases each). This CDR3 is built from 16 residues. The germline V gene encodes CDR1 SEHNR and CDR2 FQNEAQ (reference sequence). Between the trimmed V and J ends, which lost 6 bases and 7 bases, there was a span of 22 bases. Written as DNA, the CDR3 is TGTGCCAGCAGTCCAGGTCGGGGGCAACGGTTGAATGAGCAGTTCTTC. Translating it yields CASSPGRGQRLNEQFF.

The chain couples TRBV4-3 to TRBJ2-7; maybe TRBD2 (5 bases). Germline V gene sequence: CDR1 LGHNA, CDR2 YSLEER. Trimming cost V 0 bases and J 6 bases, with 12 bases left between them. The CDR3 totals 14 residues. CDR3 nucleotides: TGCGCCAGCAGCCAAGAGCTACCAGAGGGCGAGCAGTACTTC. Protein sequence: CASSQELPEGEQYF.

The genes are TRBV7-2 and TRBJ2-2, with unresolved D. The CDR3 has 13 residues. Trimming shortened V by 2 bases and J by 4 bases, and 5 bases separated the two germline ends. Germline CDR1 SGHTA, CDR2 FQGNSA. The CDR3 here is CASSLKITGELFF. CDR3 sequence (DNA): TGTGCCAGCAGCTTAAAGATCACCGGGGAGCTGTTTTTT.

This clonotype was counted between two and nine times. This rearrangement joins TRBV27 to TRBJ2-2; 7 bases are a match to TRBD2. The germline CDR1 and CDR2 sequences are MNHEY and SMNVEV (reference sequence). V trimming: 10 bases; J trimming: 5 bases; junction bases outside the gene matches: 16. CDR3 length: 16 amino acids. For the CDR3, the DNA is TGTGCCACCCGCGGTGCGGGCGGGAGTGCAACCGGGGAGCTGTTTTTT. It encodes CATRGAGGSATGELFF.

This sequence joins TRBV27 and TRBJ2-5, with D perhaps TRBD2 (6 bases). V lost 1 base to trimming and J lost 7 bases, with 13 bases between them. Germline lookup yields CDR1 MNHEY and CDR2 SMNVEV (reference sequence). The CDR3 has 14 amino acids. The CDR3 coding sequence is TGTGCCAGCAGTTTATACCCGGGAGAGGGGACCCAGTACTTC. It codes for CASSLYPGEGTQYF.

In this sample, this clonotype turned up once. This chain connects TRBV5-1 to TRBJ1-5, with D uncertain. The germline CDR1 and CDR2 sequences are SGHRS and YFSETQ. The CDR3 covers 13 residues. Between the trimmed V and J ends, which lost 2 bases and 10 bases, there was a span of 13 bases. The CDR3 spells CASSLSEAGPQHF. The CDR3 bases are TGCGCCAGCAGCTTATCAGAGGCAGGCCCCCAGCATTTT.

The J gene is TRBJ2-7, the V gene TRBV5-1, with 10 bases matching TRBD2. This CDR3 has 14 residues. Germline V CDR1 and CDR2: SGHRS, YFSETQ. The V gene end was trimmed by 6 bases and the J gene end by 5 bases; junction bases not matched to a gene: 8. The chain's CDR3 is CASTTLAGSHEQYF. CDR3 DNA sequence: TGCGCCAGCACCACACTAGCGGGATCCCACGAGCAGTACTTC. The full variable domain, completed using reference TRBV5-1 and TRBJ2-7, is KAGVTQTPRYLIKTRGQQVTLSCSPISGHRSVSWYQQTPGQGLQFLFEYFSETQRNKGNFPGRFSGRQFSNSRSEMNVSTLELGDSALYLCASTTLAGSHEQYFGPGTRLTVT.

J is TRBJ2-6 and V is TRBV28; TRBD2 might be the D (5 bases). With 3 bases removed from V and 0 bases from J, the gap between germline ends came to 12 bases. Germline-derived CDR1 and CDR2 are MDHEN and SYDVKM. The CDR3 spans 17 residues. CDR3 nucleotides: TGTGCCAGCAGTTTGGAGCGGAAATCCTCTGGGGCCAACGTCCTGACTTTC. It codes for CASSLERKSSGANVLTF.

On this clonotype: One end of the junction does not line up with germline, which may come from a read error. The chain links TRBV4-3 to TRBJ1-3; tentative D call: TRBD1 (6 bases). From germline, CDR1 is LGHNA and CDR2 YSLEER. The CDR3 runs to 15 residues. Written as DNA, the CDR3 is TGCGCCAGCAGACAAGGATCCGGGGGCGAAAACACCATATATTTT. Protein product: CASRQGSGGENTIYF.

The chain employs TRBV12-3 or TRBV12-4 and TRBJ1-1; D unclear. V was cut by 6 bases and J by 1 base, with 9 bases left in between. CDR3 length equals 13 residues. The CDR3 bases are TGTGCCAGCAGATTACACCCGAACACTGAAGCTTTCTTT. Its translation: CASRLHPNTEAFF.

This clonotype was seen a few times. The chain joins TRBV20-1 to TRBJ2-7, with 10 bases lining up with TRBD1. The CDR3 has 12 residues. Germline-derived CDR1 and CDR2 are DFQATT and SNEGSKA (reference sequence). V shed 5 bases and J 4 bases; nucleotides not matched to a gene: 2. CDR3 protein: CSARQGAYEQYF. CDR3 coding DNA: TGCAGTGCTCGACAGGGGGCATACGAGCAGTACTTC.

The J gene is TRBJ2-3, the V gene TRBV7-3; 7 nucleotides line up with TRBD2. There are 15 residues in the CDR3. The germline gives CDR1 SGHTA, CDR2 FQGTGA. V trimming: 4 bases; J trimming: 3 bases; junction bases outside the gene matches: 7. The CDR3 nucleotides are TGTGCCAGCAGCTCCGGCGGCGGGAGAACAGATACGCAGTATTTT. This encodes CASSSGGGRTDTQYF.

Only a few counts were recorded for this clonotype. This rearrangement joins TRBV5-1 to TRBJ2-2; 10 bases map to TRBD2. The CDR3 totals 16 residues. The V and J ends lost 2 bases and 6 bases, in that order; junction bases with no gene match: 7. Germline CDR1 SGHRS, CDR2 YFSETQ. The CDR3 spells CASSFLAGVGSGELFF. CDR3 nucleotides: TGCGCCAGCAGCTTCCTAGCGGGAGTAGGTTCCGGGGAGCTGTTTTTT.

The chain recombines TRBV20-1 with TRBJ2-1, with a tentative D call TRBD2 (5 bases). Trimming pared 1 base from V and 6 bases from J, leaving 10 bases between. The CDR3 loop spans 13 amino acids. Germline V CDR1 and CDR2: DFQATT, SNEGSKA (reference sequence). The CDR3 nucleotides read TGCAGTGCTAGAGCCGGGATGCGCAATGAGCAGTTCTTC. This codes for CSARAGMRNEQFF.

The table lists this clonotype with a few counts. V usage is TRBV20-1 and J usage is TRBJ2-1; TRBD2 is a possible D gene (6 bases). The V and J ends lost 6 bases and 6 bases respectively, with 18 bases between them. Per germline, CDR1 DFQATT and CDR2 SNEGSKA (reference sequence). The CDR3 loop spans 14 amino acids. The CDR3 DNA reads TGCAGTGCGCCGGGACTCCTCCAAATCAATGAGCAGTTCTTC. Amino acid sequence: CSAPGLLQINEQFF.